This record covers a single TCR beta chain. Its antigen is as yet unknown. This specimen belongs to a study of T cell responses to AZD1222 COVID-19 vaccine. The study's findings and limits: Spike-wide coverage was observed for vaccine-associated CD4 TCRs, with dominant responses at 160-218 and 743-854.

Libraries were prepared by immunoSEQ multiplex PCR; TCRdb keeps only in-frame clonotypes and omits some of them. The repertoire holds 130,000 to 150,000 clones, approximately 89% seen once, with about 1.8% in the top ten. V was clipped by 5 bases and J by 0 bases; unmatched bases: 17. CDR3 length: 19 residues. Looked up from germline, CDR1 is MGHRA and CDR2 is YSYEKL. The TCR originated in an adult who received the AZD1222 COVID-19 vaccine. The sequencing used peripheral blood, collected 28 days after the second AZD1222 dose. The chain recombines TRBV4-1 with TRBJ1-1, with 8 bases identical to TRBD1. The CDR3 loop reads CASSMKDRALLSMNTEAFF. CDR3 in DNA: TGCGCCAGCAGCATGAAGGACAGGGCCCTGTTAAGTATGAACACTGAAGCTTTCTTT.